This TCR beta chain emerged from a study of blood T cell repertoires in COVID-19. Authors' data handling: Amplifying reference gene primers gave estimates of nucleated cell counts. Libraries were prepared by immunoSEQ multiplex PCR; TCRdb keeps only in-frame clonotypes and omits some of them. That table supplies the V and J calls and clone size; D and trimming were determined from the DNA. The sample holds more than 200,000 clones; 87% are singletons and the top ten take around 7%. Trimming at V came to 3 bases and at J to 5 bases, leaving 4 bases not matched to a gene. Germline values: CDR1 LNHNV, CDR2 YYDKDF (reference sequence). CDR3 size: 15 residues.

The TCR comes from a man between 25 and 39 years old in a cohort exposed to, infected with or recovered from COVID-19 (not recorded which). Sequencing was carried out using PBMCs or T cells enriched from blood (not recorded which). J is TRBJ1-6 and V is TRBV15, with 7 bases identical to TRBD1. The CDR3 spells CATSRDRSNNSPLHF. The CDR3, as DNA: TGTGCCACCAGCAGGGACAGGTCAAATAATTCACCCCTCCACTTT.